This is a list of T cell receptor beta chains from one sample in a study of blood T cell repertoires in COVID-19. The repertoire was sequenced with immunoSEQ multiplex PCR; TCRdb's copy has only in-frame clones and lacks some. The sample lists over 400,000 clones; approximately 88% were seen once. The source material was peripheral blood. The receptors were gathered from a woman aged 45-59 years with COVID-19, enrolled during active disease. CDR3s include the opening cysteine and the closing phenylalanine or tryptophan. The order of the fields is D gene, J gene, CDR3 length, V gene, CDR3 DNA, CDR3 protein. A D gene is named only where the DNA matches it firmly.

>NA|TRBJ1-5|15|TRBV3-1/TRBV3-2
TGTGCCAGCAGCCAGGCAGGGTTGAGCAATCAGCCCCAGCATTTT
CASSQAGLSNQPQHF
>NA|TRBJ1-1|15|TRBV5-6
TGTGCCAGCAGCTCCGGAGGTAATTTGAACACTGAAGCTTTCTTT
CASSSGGNLNTEAFF
>NA|TRBJ2-3|13|TRBV30
TGTGCCTGGAGTGTATCGGGGGCAGATACGCAGTATTTT
CAWSVSGADTQYF
>NA|TRBJ1-5|14|TRBV2
TGTGCCAGCCGAGGGAATTCTGCGGGTCAGCCCCAGCATTTT
CASRGNSAGQPQHF
>NA|TRBJ2-6|18|TRBV2
TGTGCCAGCAGTTCCTCCCCCAAAGTCAGCTCTGGGGCCAACGTCCTGACTTTC
CASSSSPKVSSGANVLTF
>TRBD1|TRBJ1-2|15|TRBV5-5
TGTGCCAGCAGCTTTGGACAGGGAGCCGCCTATGGCTACACCTTC
CASSFGQGAAYGYTF
>NA|TRBJ1-1|14|TRBV6-1
TGTGCCAGCAGTGAAAAAGGGGGATGGACTGAAGCTTTCTTT
CASSEKGGWTEAFF
>TRBD1|TRBJ1-6|15|TRBV2
TGTGCCAGCAATAATAGACAGGGTTATAATTCACCCCTCCACTTT
CASNNRQGYNSPLHF
>TRBD1|TRBJ1-1|13|TRBV29-1
TGCAGCGTTTACGGGACAGGGAACACTGAAGCTTTCTTT
CSVYGTGNTEAFF
>TRBD1|TRBJ1-1|13|TRBV10-2
TGCGCCAGCAGTGACTCCCGGGACAGGGAAGCTTTCTTT
CASSDSRDREAFF
>NA|TRBJ1-1|15|TRBV7-8
TGTGCCAGCAGCTTGTCGGGGGGAGGTAACACTGAAGCTTTCTTT
CASSLSGGGNTEAFF
>NA|TRBJ2-2|15|TRBV7-2
TGTGCCAGCAGCTTAGGACAGCTTATTAACGGGGAGCTGTTTTTT
CASSLGQLINGELFF
>NA|TRBJ1-5|13|TRBV18
TGTGCCAGCTCACCGGACAGTGATCAGCCCCAGCATTTT
CASSPDSDQPQHF
>NA|TRBJ1-2|14|TRBV19
TGTGCCAGTAGTATCCGGGAAGGGTCTTATGGCTACACCTTC
CASSIREGSYGYTF
>TRBD1|TRBJ2-2|16|TRBV4-1
TGCGCCAGCAGCCAAGGGGACAGGGCGAACACCGGGGAGCTGTTTTTT
CASSQGDRANTGELFF
>NA|TRBJ1-3|13|TRBV28
TGTGCCAGCAGTTTCCTCTCTGGAAACACCATATATTTT
CASSFLSGNTIYF
>NA|TRBJ2-7|15|TRBV3-1/TRBV3-2
TGTGCCAGCAGCCAAACCTTGGGCCCCGAGAGCGAGCAGTACTTC
CASSQTLGPESEQYF
>TRBD1|TRBJ1-1|14|TRBV27
TGTGCCAGCAGTTTAAAGGGGGCTGGCACTGAAGCTTTCTTT
CASSLKGAGTEAFF
>TRBD2|TRBJ2-7|16|TRBV10-3
TGTGCCATCAGTGATCCTGGGACTAGCGGGGTGTACGAGCAGTACTTC
CAISDPGTSGVYEQYF
>NA|TRBJ2-5|13|TRBV9
TGTGCCAGCAGCCTAAGACCGGGTGAGACCCAGTACTTC
CASSLRPGETQYF
>NA|TRBJ2-1|12|TRBV9
TGTGCCAGCAGCGTCTCTCCCCATGAGCAGTTCTTC
CASSVSPHEQFF
>TRBD2|TRBJ2-1|18|TRBV4-2
TGTGCCAGCAGCCAAGACGGGACTAGCGGGGCCGGTAACAATGAGCAGTTCTTC
CASSQDGTSGAGNNEQFF
>TRBD1|TRBJ1-1|15|TRBV5-4
TGTGCCAGCAGCTCCCAACGGGACAGAGGCACTGAAGCTTTCTTT
CASSSQRDRGTEAFF
>NA|TRBJ2-3|12|TRBV12-3/TRBV12-4
TGTGCCAGCACCCGGGGCACAGATACGCAGTATTTT
CASTRGTDTQYF
>TRBD1|TRBJ1-2|12|TRBV6-5
TGTGCCACCCAGAGGACAGGGGACGGCTACACCTTC
CATQRTGDGYTF